This TCR beta chain is drawn from a study of T-cell memory formation after mild COVID-19. General study results and limits: Largely, contracting CD4+ clones fell within CM and EM, and contracting CD8+ clones within EMRA. Clones that contracted from day 15 to 85 were balanced CD4/CD8, while later expanders leaned CD4+.

Employing constant-segment primers, 5'RACE generated TCR alpha and TCR beta cDNA libraries bearing sample barcodes and UMIs. TCRdb re-derived calls from the 5' RACE reads in MiXCR, one entry per CDR3 protein. Among more than 100,000 distinct CDR3 sequences listed, about 6% were seen once. J lost 3 bases, V lost 5 bases, and 5 bases had no gene match. CDR3 length: 14 residues. Germline-derived CDR1 and CDR2 are SGHTA and FQGNSA. Comments on this clonotype: Its target is unknown.

This chain links TRBV7-2 with TRBJ2-7; 9 positions agree with TRBD2. Sequencing input: PBMCs or a T cell subset sorted from them (not recorded which). This TCR derives from an adult woman who had mild COVID-19 (a few samples of this study predate the infection). Cell type and time point are not known. As DNA, the CDR3 is TGTGCCAGCAGCCTGAGACTAGCGGACTACGAGCAGTACTTC. As protein: CASSLRLADYEQYF.